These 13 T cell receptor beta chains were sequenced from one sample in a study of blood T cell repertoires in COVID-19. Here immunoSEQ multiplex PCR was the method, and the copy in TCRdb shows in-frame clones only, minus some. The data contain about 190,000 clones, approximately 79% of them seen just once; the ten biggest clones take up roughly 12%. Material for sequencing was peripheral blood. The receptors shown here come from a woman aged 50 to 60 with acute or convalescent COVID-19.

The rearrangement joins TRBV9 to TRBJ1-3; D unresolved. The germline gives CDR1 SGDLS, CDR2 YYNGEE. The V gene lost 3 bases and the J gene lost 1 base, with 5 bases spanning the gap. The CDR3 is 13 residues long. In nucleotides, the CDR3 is TGTGCCAGCAGCGAACTTTCTGGAAACACCATATATTTT. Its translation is CASSELSGNTIYF.

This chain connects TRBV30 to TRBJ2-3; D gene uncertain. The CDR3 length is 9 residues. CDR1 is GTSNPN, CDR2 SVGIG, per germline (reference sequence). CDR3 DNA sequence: TGTCCCGGGACAGATACGCAGTATTTT. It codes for CPGTDTQYF. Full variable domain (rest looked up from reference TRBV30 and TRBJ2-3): SQTIHQWPATLVQPVGSPLSLECTVEGTSNPNLYWYRQAAGRGLQLLFYSVGIGQISSEVPQNLSASRPQDRQFILSSKKLLLSDSGFYLCPGTDTQYFGPGTRLTVL.

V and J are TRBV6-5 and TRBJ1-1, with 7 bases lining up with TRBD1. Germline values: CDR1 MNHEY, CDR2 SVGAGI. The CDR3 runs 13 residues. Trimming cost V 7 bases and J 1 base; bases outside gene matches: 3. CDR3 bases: TGTGCCAGCAAGAGACAGGGGAACACTGAAGCTTTCTTT. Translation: CASKRQGNTEAFF.

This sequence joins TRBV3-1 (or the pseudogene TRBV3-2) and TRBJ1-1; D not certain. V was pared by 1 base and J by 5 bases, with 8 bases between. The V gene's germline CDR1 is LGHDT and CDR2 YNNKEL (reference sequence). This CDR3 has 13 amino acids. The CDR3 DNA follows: TGTGCCAGCAGCCAAGGGCCAGGAACTGAAGCTTTCTTT. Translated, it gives CASSQGPGTEAFF.

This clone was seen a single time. For the CDR3, the DNA is TGTGCCAGCTCAGCAGGGACCCCGCGGGGCACTGAAGCTTTCTTT. Translation gives CASSAGTPRGTEAFF. The chain is built from TRBV18 and TRBJ1-1, with TRBD1 as a possible D gene (5 bases). Germline V CDR1 and CDR2: KGHSH, LQKENI. Trimming shortened V by 5 bases and J by 4 bases, and 17 bases separated the two germline ends. CDR3 length: 15 amino acids.

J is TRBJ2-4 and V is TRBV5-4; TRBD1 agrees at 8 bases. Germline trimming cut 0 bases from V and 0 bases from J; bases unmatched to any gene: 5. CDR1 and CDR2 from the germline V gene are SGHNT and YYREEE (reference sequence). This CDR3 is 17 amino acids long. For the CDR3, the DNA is TGTGCCAGCAGCTTGGCGTCGACAGGGGTAGCCAAAAACATTCAGTACTTC. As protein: CASSLASTGVAKNIQYF.

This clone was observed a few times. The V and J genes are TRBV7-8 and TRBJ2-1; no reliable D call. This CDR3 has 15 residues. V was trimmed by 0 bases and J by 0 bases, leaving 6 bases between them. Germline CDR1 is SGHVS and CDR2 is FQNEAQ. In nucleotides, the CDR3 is TGTGCCAGCAGCTTAGCGATGAGCTCCTACAATGAGCAGTTCTTC. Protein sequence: CASSLAMSSYNEQFF.

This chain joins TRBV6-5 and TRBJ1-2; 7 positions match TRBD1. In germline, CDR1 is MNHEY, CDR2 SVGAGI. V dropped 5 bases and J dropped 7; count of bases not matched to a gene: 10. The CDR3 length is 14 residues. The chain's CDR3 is CASSQGVGKGGYTF. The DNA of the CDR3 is TGTGCCAGCAGTCAGGGGGTGGGGAAGGGTGGCTACACCTTC.

The chain's CDR3 is CASSQYGGRVNEQFF. CDR3 bases: TGTGCCAGCAGCCAATATGGCGGGAGGGTAAATGAGCAGTTCTTC. The V gene is TRBV16, the J gene TRBJ2-1, with 9 bases that match TRBD2. V trimming: 1 base; J trimming: 7 bases; junction bases outside the gene matches: 5. CDR3 length: 15 residues. Germline-derived CDR1 and CDR2 are KGHSY and FQNENV.

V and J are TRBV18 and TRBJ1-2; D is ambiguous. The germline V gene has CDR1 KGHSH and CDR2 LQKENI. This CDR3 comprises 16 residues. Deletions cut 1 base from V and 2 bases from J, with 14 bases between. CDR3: CASSPREEGINYGYTF. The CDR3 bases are TGTGCCAGCTCACCACGGGAGGAGGGAATAAACTATGGCTACACCTTC.

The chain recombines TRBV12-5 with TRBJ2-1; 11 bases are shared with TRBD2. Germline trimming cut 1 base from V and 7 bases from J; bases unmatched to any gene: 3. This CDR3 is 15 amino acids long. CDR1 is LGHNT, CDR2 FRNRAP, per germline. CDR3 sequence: CASGLGTSGSNEQFF. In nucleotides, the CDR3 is TGTGCTAGTGGTTTGGGTACTAGCGGGAGTAATGAGCAGTTCTTC. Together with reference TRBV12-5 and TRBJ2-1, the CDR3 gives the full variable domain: DARVTQTPRHKVTEMGQEVTMRCQPILGHNTVFWYRQTMMQGLELLAYFRNRAPLDDSGMPKDRFSAEMPDATLATLKIQPSEPRDSAVYFCASGLGTSGSNEQFFGPGTRLTVL.

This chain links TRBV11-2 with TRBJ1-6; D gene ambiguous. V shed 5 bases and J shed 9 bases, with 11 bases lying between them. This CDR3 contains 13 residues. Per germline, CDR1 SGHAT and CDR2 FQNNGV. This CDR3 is CASSPRGSSPLHF. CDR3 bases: TGTGCCAGCAGCCCCCGCGGAAGTTCACCCCTCCACTTT.

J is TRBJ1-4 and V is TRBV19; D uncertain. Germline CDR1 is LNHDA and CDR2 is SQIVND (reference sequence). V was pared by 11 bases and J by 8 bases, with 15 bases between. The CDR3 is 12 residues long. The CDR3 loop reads CACLGRREKLFF. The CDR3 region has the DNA TGTGCCTGCCTAGGGCGGAGGGAAAAACTGTTTTTT.